This is a list of T cell receptor beta chains from one sample in a study of blood T cell repertoires in COVID-19. The repertoire was sequenced with immunoSEQ multiplex PCR; TCRdb's copy has only in-frame clones and lacks some. The sample consists of about 81,000 clones, 70% to 90% of them appearing once. Sequenced sample: peripheral blood. These receptors originate from a man in his sixties or seventies with active or convalescent COVID-19. The CDR3 runs from the conserved cysteine through the conserved F or W. The D gene is left open where the match is weak. Size tells how often a clone was seen (once, few, many) or the class of an expanded clone, and some rows leave it out.

D gene,clone size,V gene,J gene,CDR3 DNA,CDR3 protein
NA,once,TRBV6-1,TRBJ2-3,TGTGCCAGCAGGCGCGACCCTAGATGGGCAGATACGCAGTATTTT,CASRRDPRWADTQYF
NA,NA,TRBV2,TRBJ1-5,TGTGCCAGCAGTAAATGGGACTCCGGGGGGAGCAATCAGCCCCAGCATTTT,CASSKWDSGGSNQPQHF
NA,once,TRBV18,TRBJ1-5,TGTGCCAGCTCGGCCCTCAGGACATCTAGCAATCAGCCCCAGCATTTT,CASSALRTSSNQPQHF
TRBD1,NA,TRBV5-1,TRBJ1-1,TGCGCCAGCAGCCCACGGACAGGGAGCGACACTGAAGCTTTCTTT,CASSPRTGSDTEAFF
NA,NA,TRBV5-1,TRBJ1-1,TGCGCCAGCAGCTTGAACCCCCCACAGATTATGAACACTGAAGCTTTCTTT,CASSLNPPQIMNTEAFF
NA,NA,TRBV5-1,TRBJ1-2,TGCGCCAGCAGCTTGATTGGTATACAAGAAAGGGGGAGCTATGGCTACACCTTC,CASSLIGIQERGSYGYTF
NA,NA,TRBV5-8,TRBJ1-5,TGTGCCAGCACCCGGGGGGCAGGGCCCCAGCATTTT,CASTRGAGPQHF
TRBD1,NA,TRBV15,TRBJ1-1,TGTGCCACCAGCCACCTGGACAGGGGGCTGGCGGAAGCTTTCTTT,CATSHLDRGLAEAFF
NA,NA,TRBV6-2/TRBV6-3,TRBJ2-2,TGTGCCAGCAGTTTCAGGGCAACCGGGGAGCTGTTTTTT,CASSFRATGELFF
NA,NA,TRBV7-8,TRBJ1-2,TGTGCCAGCAGCTTAATCCGGGATGGCTACACCTTC,CASSLIRDGYTF
TRBD1,NA,TRBV10-1,TRBJ2-1,TGCGCCAGCAGTGCGGGACAGATTTACAATGAGCAGTTCTTC,CASSAGQIYNEQFF
NA,NA,TRBV10-1,TRBJ2-1,TGCGCCAGCAGTCCGAGCGGGCCGGCCAATGAGCAGTTCTTC,CASSPSGPANEQFF
NA,NA,TRBV19,TRBJ1-5,TGTGCCAGTAACGGTATACCCTACCGTAATCAGCCCCAGCATTTT,CASNGIPYRNQPQHF
TRBD1,NA,TRBV2,TRBJ2-1,TGTGCCAGCATATTAGGGACAGGGGGATATGAGCAGTTCTTC,CASILGTGGYEQFF
TRBD1,NA,TRBV18,TRBJ1-2,TGTGCCAGCGCGACAGGGGGCATATTGGGCTACACCTTC,CASATGGILGYTF
TRBD1,NA,TRBV3-1/TRBV3-2,TRBJ1-3,TGTGCCAGCAGCCAAGTCTCGGGGACAGGGGGCTTATATTTT,CASSQVSGTGGLYF
NA,NA,TRBV6-2/TRBV6-3,TRBJ1-1,TGTGCCAGCAGTCGCCCTTCTCGGGACACTGAAGCTTTCTTT,CASSRPSRDTEAFF
TRBD1,NA,TRBV18,TRBJ1-4,TGTGCCAGCTCACAACAGGGGGCAACTAATGAAAAACTGTTTTTT,CASSQQGATNEKLFF
TRBD1,NA,TRBV4-1,TRBJ1-1,TGCGCCAGCAGCCAATCCGGGACAGGGGAAACTGAAGCTTTCTTT,CASSQSGTGETEAFF
NA,NA,TRBV19,TRBJ1-1,TGTGCCAGTAGTATGGGACAACTCGGCCCTGAAGCTTTCTTT,CASSMGQLGPEAFF
NA,once,TRBV20-1,TRBJ1-2,TGCAGTGCTAGTCCTGAGGATGGCTACACCTTC,CSASPEDGYTF
NA,NA,TRBV27,TRBJ2-7,TGTGCCAGCAGTCCCAACGGGGGGCTCCCTCGCGAGCAGTACTTC,CASSPNGGLPREQYF
NA,NA,TRBV6-4,TRBJ1-5,TGTGCCAGCAGTGTTGAGGGAAATAGCAATCAGCCCCAGCATTTT,CASSVEGNSNQPQHF
TRBD1,NA,TRBV6-5,TRBJ1-2,TGTGCCAGCAGCGCGGGGCAGGGGGGTAACTATGGCTACACCTTC,CASSAGQGGNYGYTF
NA,NA,TRBV2,TRBJ2-1,TGTGCCTCCTCCAGGGGTTCCTACAATGAGCAGTTCTTC,CASSRGSYNEQFF
NA,once,TRBV20-1,TRBJ1-2,TGCAGTGCTAGGAGACTGTATGGCTACACCTTC,CSARRLYGYTF
NA,NA,TRBV3-1/TRBV3-2,TRBJ2-5,TGTGCCAGCAGCCGAGGGACACTGAGGTACCAAGAGACCCAGTACTTC,CASSRGTLRYQETQYF
NA,NA,TRBV21-1,TRBJ1-1,TGTGCCAGCTCCAACGCCAGGGGCGGTGCTGAAGCTTTCTTT,CASSNARGGAEAFF
TRBD2,NA,TRBV6-4,TRBJ2-2,TGTGCCAGCAGACGGGGGGGGAATGTCGGGGAGCTGTTTTTT,CASRRGGNVGELFF
NA,NA,TRBV7-9,TRBJ1-4,TGTGCCAGCAGCTTAAGGGGGACGGGAAATGAAAAACTGTTTTTT,CASSLRGTGNEKLFF
NA,NA,TRBV5-1,TRBJ1-1,TGCGCCAGCAGCTTGAACACCCTGAACACTGAAGCTTTCTTT,CASSLNTLNTEAFF
NA,NA,TRBV2,TRBJ1-1,TGTGCCAGCAGTGGACAGGCGTTTGAAGCTTTCTTT,CASSGQAFEAFF
NA,NA,TRBV5-1,TRBJ2-5,TGCGCCAGCAGCTACCAACAGGGACCCCAAGAGACCCAGTACTTC,CASSYQQGPQETQYF
TRBD2,few,TRBV7-9,TRBJ2-5,TGTGCCAGCAGCCAAGGGACTACTCAAGAGACCCAGTACTTC,CASSQGTTQETQYF
NA,NA,TRBV6-5,TRBJ1-6,TGTGCCAGCAGTCAGACGCCCACCGGGGGGTCACCCCTCCACTTT,CASSQTPTGGSPLHF
TRBD1,NA,TRBV6-2/TRBV6-3,TRBJ2-1,TGTGCCAGCAGTTACGGGGGGACAGGGGGCCGGGATGAGCAGTTCTTC,CASSYGGTGGRDEQFF